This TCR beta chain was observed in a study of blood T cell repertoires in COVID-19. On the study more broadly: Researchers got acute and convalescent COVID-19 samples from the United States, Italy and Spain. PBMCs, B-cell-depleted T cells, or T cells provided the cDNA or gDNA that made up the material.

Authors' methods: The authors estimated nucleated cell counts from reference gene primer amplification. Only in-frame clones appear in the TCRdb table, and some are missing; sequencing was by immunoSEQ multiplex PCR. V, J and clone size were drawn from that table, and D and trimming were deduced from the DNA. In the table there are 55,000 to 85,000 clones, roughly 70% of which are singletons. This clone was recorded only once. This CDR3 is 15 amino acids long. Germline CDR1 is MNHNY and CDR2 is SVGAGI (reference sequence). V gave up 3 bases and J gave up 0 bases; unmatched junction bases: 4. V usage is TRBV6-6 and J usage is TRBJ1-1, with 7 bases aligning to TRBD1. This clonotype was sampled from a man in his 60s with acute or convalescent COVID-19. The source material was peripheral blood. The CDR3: CASSYRQGMNTEAFF. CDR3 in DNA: TGTGCCAGCAGTTATAGACAGGGCATGAACACTGAAGCTTTCTTT.